The present entry profiles one TCR beta chain with its context. The sample belongs to a study of blood T cell repertoires in COVID-19. Study-level information: There were acute and convalescent COVID-19 samples, and they came from the United States, Italy and Spain. The cDNA or gDNA used as material had been derived from T cells, B-cell-depleted T cells, or PBMCs.

Source study methods: Nucleated cell number was recorded as an estimate derived from reference gene primer amplification. Clones were read by immunoSEQ multiplex PCR, and TCRdb kept only the in-frame ones, dropping some. The DNA gave D and trimming, while V, J and clone size come from that table. Of under 250,000 clones listed, 83% are singletons. There are 12 residues in the CDR3. Germline CDR1 SEHNR, CDR2 FQNEAQ (reference sequence). V dropped 11 bases and J dropped 8; count of bases not matched to a gene: 6. The chain is built from TRBV7-9 and TRBJ2-1; 10 positions agree with TRBD2. Input material: peripheral blood. This sequence originates from a woman in her thirties or forties with active or convalescent COVID-19. The CDR3, as DNA: TGTGCCGTTAGGACTAGCGGAGATGAGCAGTTCTTC. It encodes CAVRTSGDEQFF.